This T cell receptor beta chain emerged from a study of blood T cell repertoires in COVID-19. Study details: Spain, Italy and the United States supplied samples that represented acute and convalescent COVID-19. T cells, B-cell-depleted T cells, or PBMCs provided the cDNA or gDNA that served as material.

Original data processing: For nucleated cells, counts were estimated from reference gene primer amplification. Repertoires were generated with immunoSEQ multiplex PCR, while TCRdb's copy carries only in-frame clones and drops some. That table furnishes V, J and clone size, whereas the DNA furnished D and trimming. Of over 200,000 clones in the sample, 70% to 90% were seen once. This clonotype was obtained from a woman aged 40 to 49 who had recovered from COVID-19. Material for sequencing was peripheral blood.

The CDR3 DNA is TGTGCCAGCAGTTACGTGTTGCTAGCGACGGTAGATACGCAGTATTTT. Translation: CASSYVLLATVDTQYF. This chain links TRBV6-2 or TRBV6-3 with TRBJ2-3; possible D gene TRBD2, 6 bases. The ends were cut back, 2 bases at V and 5 bases at J, with 17 bases in the middle. This CDR3 region has 16 residues. Germline V gives CDR1 MNHEY, CDR2 SVGEGT.